These 21 T cell receptor beta chains were sequenced from one sample in a study of T cell repertoires in cytomegalovirus infection. TCRdb re-called the reads through MiXCR, storing one row per CDR3 protein. The table records some 800,000 distinct CDR3 sequences, around 29% of them present only once. No antigen has been identified for these receptors. The sample consisted of cultured CD8+ T cells from PBMCs, taken from culture after CMV antigen stimulation. The receptors were sampled from a human donor in good health (CMV status not recorded). Some clones in this sample may be carry-over from other donors' samples.

This clonotype was seen only a few times. The chain combines TRBV7-8 with TRBJ2-3, with 9 bases identical to TRBD2. The CDR3 sequence is 17 residues long. Germline trimming cut 1 base from V and 4 bases from J; bases unmatched to any gene: 9. Germline V gives CDR1 SGHVS, CDR2 FQNEAQ. The chain's CDR3 is CASSLEGAGGRADTQYF. CDR3 coding DNA: TGTGCCAGCAGCTTAGAAGGGGCGGGGGGGCGGGCAGATACGCAGTATTTT. Drawing the rest from reference TRBV7-8 and TRBJ2-3, the complete variable domain is GAGVSQSPRYKVAKRGQDVALRCDPISGHVSLFWYQQALGQGPEFLTYFQNEAQLDKSGLPSDRFFAERPEGSVSTLKIQRTQQEDSAVYLCASSLEGAGGRADTQYFGPGTRLTVL.

This clonotype was detected only a few times. V is TRBV19 and J is TRBJ1-5; D call uncertain. The germline V and J ends were trimmed by 4 bases and 1 base, with 11 bases remaining between them. This CDR3 has 15 amino acids. The germline gives CDR1 LNHDA, CDR2 SQIVND (reference sequence). The CDR3, as DNA: TGTGCCAGTAGTACCTTCCGGGAAAGCAATCAGCCCCAGCATTTT. It translates to CASSTFRESNQPQHF.

This clonotype was detected a few times. The chain carries TRBV7-9 and TRBJ2-1; 10 bases are a match to TRBD2. CDR3 length equals 15 residues. The germline CDR1 and CDR2 sequences are SEHNR and FQNEAQ (reference sequence). V dropped 5 bases and J dropped 9; count of bases not matched to a gene: 10. The CDR3 nucleotides read TGTGCCAGCAGCCTCCCGACTAGCGGGCGGGGTGAGCAGTTCTTC. Protein: CASSLPTSGRGEQFF.

This chain connects TRBV3-1 to TRBJ1-1, with D unclear. This CDR3 has 13 amino acids. The V end lost 0 bases, the J end lost 9 bases, and 11 bases lay between the germline ends. The germline gives CDR1 LGHDT, CDR2 YNNKEL (reference sequence). The CDR3 protein is CASSQDMATQAFF. The CDR3 bases are TGTGCCAGCAGCCAAGATATGGCAACCCAAGCTTTCTTT.

This clonotype was detected a few times. The V and J genes are TRBV28 and TRBJ2-1; 7 positions match TRBD2. The CDR3 consists of 13 residues. Germline V gene sequence: CDR1 MDHEN, CDR2 SYDVKM. With V trimmed by 5 bases and J by 9 bases, 7 bases remained unmatched. The CDR3 reads CASSLGGFGEQFF. CDR3 nucleotide sequence: TGTGCCAGCAGTCTGGGAGGGTTTGGTGAGCAGTTCTTC.

This clonotype was seen more than once but under ten times. The chain is built from TRBV6-6 and TRBJ1-1, with no clear D. Germline CDR1 is MNHNY and CDR2 is SVGAGI (reference sequence). Deletions cut 4 bases from V and 8 bases from J, with 11 bases between. This CDR3 region has 12 residues. The CDR3 is CASSSINGEAFF. CDR3 in DNA: TGTGCCAGCAGTTCCATTAATGGCGAAGCTTTCTTT.

The chain has TRBV28 and TRBJ1-5; tentatively, D is TRBD1 (5 bases). V gave up 2 bases and J gave up 4 bases, with 15 bases separating them. Germline-derived CDR1 and CDR2 are MDHEN and SYDVKM. This CDR3 contains 16 residues. CDR3 coding DNA: TGTGCCAGCAGTTTACCCGGGATGGGGGGAAATCAGCCCCAGCATTTT. It specifies CASSLPGMGGNQPQHF.

This sequence joins TRBV7-9 and TRBJ2-5; D possibly corresponds to TRBD2 (6 bases). The CDR3 is made up of 15 amino acids. The ends were cut back, 6 bases at V and 4 bases at J, with 18 bases in the middle. Looked up from germline, CDR1 is SEHNR and CDR2 is FQNEAQ (reference sequence). The CDR3: CASSSGTARLETQYF. DNA for the CDR3: TGTGCCAGCAGTAGCGGTACAGCCCGGTTAGAGACCCAGTACTTC. Full variable domain (rest looked up from reference TRBV7-9 and TRBJ2-5): DTGVSQNPRHKITKRGQNVTFRCDPISEHNRLYWYRQTLGQGPEFLTYFQNEAQLEKSRLLSDRFSAERPKGSFSTLEIQRTEQGDSAMYLCASSSGTARLETQYFGPGTRLLVL.

This clonotype was detected a few times. V usage is TRBV7-9 and J usage is TRBJ1-2; D might be TRBD1 (6 bases). Germline CDR1 SEHNR, CDR2 FQNEAQ (reference sequence). Trimming pared 5 bases from V and 7 bases from J, leaving 20 bases between. The CDR3 runs 15 residues. CDR3 nucleotide sequence: TGTGCCAGCAGCGGACGCTTAACAGGGAGCGCTGGCTACACCTTC. Protein: CASSGRLTGSAGYTF.

The sample holds a few counts of this clonotype. The rearrangement joins TRBV27 to TRBJ2-2, with D perhaps matching TRBD1 or TRBD2 (5 bases each). V lost 2 bases and J 1 base, leaving 14 bases between the germline ends. The CDR3 is 17 residues long. Germline V gives CDR1 MNHEY, CDR2 SMNVEV (reference sequence). This CDR3 reads CASSLGPRDQNTGELFF. The CDR3 DNA reads TGTGCCAGCAGTTTAGGCCCCCGGGACCAGAACACCGGGGAGCTGTTTTTT.

The chain links TRBV6-6 to TRBJ2-3; maybe TRBD1 (6 bases). Trimming removed 0 bases from V and 6 bases from J, with 13 bases in between. CDR1 and CDR2 (germline): MNHNY, SVGAGI (reference sequence). The CDR3 runs to 15 residues. The CDR3 region has the DNA TGTGCCAGCAGTTACTCAAAGCCAACAGGGGATACGCAGTATTTT. Protein sequence: CASSYSKPTGDTQYF.

This sequence joins TRBV10-3 and TRBJ2-7; perhaps TRBD1 as D (5 bases). Germline V lookup: CDR1 ENHRY, CDR2 SYGVKD. Trimming took 8 bases from V and 5 from J, leaving 13 bases between them. The CDR3 is 12 residues long. The CDR3 DNA reads as TGTGCCATCGGGGCTTCACAGGACGAGCAGTACTTC. As protein: CAIGASQDEQYF.

The rearrangement uses TRBV3-1 and TRBJ2-1; D gene uncertain. The V gene's germline CDR1 is LGHDT and CDR2 YNNKEL (reference sequence). With 4 bases removed from V and 3 bases from J, the gap between germline ends came to 13 bases. This CDR3 is 15 amino acids long. In DNA, the CDR3 is TGTGCCAGCAGCCTGATTTCAGAAGGCTACAATGAGCAGTTCTTC. It codes for CASSLISEGYNEQFF.

Many counts were recorded for this clonotype. The chain couples TRBV7-9 to TRBJ2-7; weak D call: TRBD1 (5 bases). Germline lookup yields CDR1 SEHNR and CDR2 FQNEAQ (reference sequence). Trimming left V 1 base short and J 2 bases short, with 12 bases between. The CDR3 consists of 15 residues. CDR3: CASSLGAGMTYEQYV. In DNA form, the CDR3 reads TGTGCCAGCAGCTTAGGGGCAGGGATGACCTACGAGCAGTACGTC.

The V and J genes are TRBV5-4 and TRBJ1-6; possibly TRBD1 for D (6 bases). The germline V gene has CDR1 SGHNT and CDR2 YYREEE (reference sequence). Trimming left V 4 bases short and J 5 bases short, with 16 bases between. This CDR3 spans 16 amino acids. CDR3 residues: CASSNGRGANNSPLHF. The CDR3 bases are TGTGCCAGCAGCAACGGCAGGGGTGCTAATAATTCACCCCTCCACTTT.

The genes are TRBV12-3 or TRBV12-4 and TRBJ1-1; tentative D call: TRBD1 (6 bases). The V end lost 6 bases, the J end lost 10 bases, and 21 bases lay between the germline ends. This CDR3 is 14 amino acids long. CDR3 bases: TGTGCCAGCAGGGACGAGGGGGGAGTGGAAGGAGCTTTCTTT. Translation: CASRDEGGVEGAFF.

This clonotype turned up a few times. The V and J genes are TRBV2 and TRBJ1-2, with D unclear. Trimming removed 7 bases at V and 4 bases at J, with 19 bases between. The CDR3 has 15 amino acids. Germline V gives CDR1 SNHLY, CDR2 FYNNEI. The CDR3 sequence is CASTWTGERFYGYTF. The CDR3 coding sequence is TGTGCCAGCACCTGGACCGGGGAACGCTTCTATGGCTACACCTTC.

The table lists this clonotype with a count of one. The V gene is TRBV27, the J gene TRBJ2-1, with TRBD1 matching 8 bases. With V trimmed by 3 bases and J by 2 bases, 9 bases remained unmatched. This CDR3 contains 17 residues. Germline V gene lookup returns CDR1 MNHEY and CDR2 SMNVEV (reference sequence). Here the CDR3 DNA reads TGTGCCAGCAGTTTCTCCCGGACAGGGAGCACCTACAATGAGCAGTTCTTC. This sequence encodes CASSFSRTGSTYNEQFF.

This clonotype has a handful of counts. The rearrangement uses TRBV5-5 and TRBJ2-2; 7 positions match TRBD1. The CDR3 loop spans 18 amino acids. Germline-derived CDR1 and CDR2 are SGHKS and YYEKEE (reference sequence). Unmatched junction bases numbered 13, after V lost 4 bases and J lost 1 base. Written as DNA, the CDR3 is TGTGCCAGCAGCCTCTTGGGTTCCGGGACAGTGAACACCGGGGAGCTGTTTTTT. Its translation is CASSLLGSGTVNTGELFF. Together with reference TRBV5-5 and TRBJ2-2, the CDR3 gives the full variable domain: DAGVTQSPTHLIKTRGQQVTLRCSPISGHKSVSWYQQVLGQGPQFIFQYYEKEERGRGNFPDRFSARQFPNYSSELNVNALLLGDSALYLCASSLLGSGTVNTGELFFGEGSRLTVL.

A single count supports this clonotype. This chain connects TRBV19 to TRBJ1-5; D gene uncertain. Per germline, CDR1 LNHDA and CDR2 SQIVND (reference sequence). V was trimmed by 5 bases and J by 7 bases, leaving 12 bases between them. The CDR3 runs 13 residues. CDR3 region: CASSGGSRQPQHF. In DNA, the CDR3 is TGTGCCAGTAGTGGCGGGTCGCGGCAGCCCCAGCATTTT.

This clonotype has ten or more counts. The rearrangement joins TRBV6-7 to TRBJ1-1; TRBD1 matches at 7 bases. TRBV6-7 is designated an ORF whose function remains uncertain. V shed 0 bases and J 10 bases; nucleotides not matched to a gene: 14. CDR3 size: 16 residues. The CDR3 region is CASSYSSRQGSVAAFF. CDR3 nucleotide sequence: TGTGCCAGCAGTTACTCCTCACGACAGGGCTCAGTCGCAGCTTTCTTT.